Listed here are 24 T cell receptor beta chains from one sample, sequenced in a study of CD8 T cells in Susac syndrome. Reverse transcription of about 0.5 to 1 ug RNA was carried out with random hexamers. TCRdb redid the calling of the immunoSEQ multiplex PCR reads with MiXCR, one entry per CDR3 protein. The table lists about 80,000 distinct CDR3 sequences, about 95% of them singletons. Sequenced input: CD8+ T cells from PBMCs. The receptors were gathered from a human donor with Susac syndrome.

The CDR3 sequence is CASSRSDTQYF. CDR3 nucleotide sequence: TGTGCCAGCAGCCGATCAGATACGCAGTATTTT. V usage is TRBV3-1 and J usage is TRBJ2-3; D is unresolved. CDR3 length: 11 residues. Germline CDR1 and CDR2: LGHDT and YNNKEL (reference sequence). V shed 4 bases and J shed 4 bases, with 3 bases lying between them.

This chain uses TRBV29-1 with TRBJ1-2; 7 bases line up with TRBD1. This CDR3 spans 14 amino acids. Unmatched junction bases numbered 10, after V lost 1 base and J lost 8 bases. Germline CDR1 is SQVTM and CDR2 is ANQGSEA. The CDR3 DNA follows: TGCAGCGTTGAAGCCTTACAGGGGCAGGAGGGCTACACCTTC. It encodes CSVEALQGQEGYTF.

A note on this clonotype: Compared with germline, one end of the junction differs, possibly owing to a read error. The CDR3 is CASSPEGGFVETQYF. As DNA, the CDR3 is TGTGCTAGCAGTCCAGAGGGAGGGTTTGTAGAGACCCAGTACTTC. J is TRBJ2-5 and V is TRBV7-7, with TRBD2 matching 7 bases. CDR3 size: 15 residues. Germline V gene lookup returns CDR1 SSHAT and CDR2 FNYEAQ (reference sequence).

This chain joins TRBV29-1 and TRBJ2-7; TRBD1 or TRBD2 may be the D gene (6 bases each). Germline CDR1 reads SQVTM; CDR2 reads ANQGSEA. The CDR3 consists of 14 residues. V was pared by 1 base and J by 7 bases, with 17 bases between. In DNA form, the CDR3 reads TGCAGCGTTGAAGGGAGGGACAAGTCGCGGGAGCAGTACTTC. Residues: CSVEGRDKSREQYF.

This clonotype occurred once. The chain carries TRBV20-1 and TRBJ2-1; 9 bases agree with TRBD2. The germline gives CDR1 DFQATT, CDR2 SNEGSKA (reference sequence). The CDR3 has 13 residues. J gave up 12 bases and V 7 bases, and 13 bases lay outside the gene matches. Written as DNA, the CDR3 is TGCAGTGGGCGGCCTAGCGGGAACTATGGGCAGTTCTTC. Translation: CSGRPSGNYGQFF.

This chain connects TRBV24-1 to TRBJ2-4, with D perhaps TRBD1 (6 bases). CDR3 length: 16 amino acids. CDR1 is KGHDR, CDR2 SFDVKD, per germline. Trimming pared 3 bases from V and 6 bases from J, leaving 17 bases between. CDR3 amino acids: CATSDDKEGQRNIQYF. DNA for the CDR3: TGTGCCACCAGTGATGACAAAGAGGGACAAAGAAACATTCAGTACTTC.

This chain links TRBV2 with TRBJ2-5; D may be TRBD2 (6 bases). V was cut by 3 bases and J by 2 bases, with 10 bases left in between. The CDR3 is made up of 14 amino acids. Germline-derived CDR1 and CDR2 are SNHLY and FYNNEI. CDR3 bases: TGTGCCAGCAGTGATCCCCGGGGGCAAGAGACCCAGTACTTC. Its translation is CASSDPRGQETQYF.

The chain has TRBV4-2 and TRBJ1-1; D is unresolved. V lost 0 bases and J 1 base, leaving 12 bases between the germline ends. Germline CDR1 reads LGHNA; CDR2 reads YNFKEQ. This CDR3 region has 16 residues. CDR3 sequence: CASSQDSVQSNTEAFF. DNA of the CDR3: TGTGCCAGCAGCCAAGATAGTGTGCAGTCGAACACTGAAGCTTTCTTT.

The chain uses TRBV13 and TRBJ2-7, with unresolved D. CDR1 and CDR2 from the germline V gene are PRHDT and FYEKMQ (reference sequence). The CDR3 length is 12 residues. Between the trimmed V and J ends, which lost 3 bases and 6 bases, there was a span of 9 bases. CDR3 sequence: CASSFGPREQYV. The CDR3 nucleotides are TGTGCCAGCAGCTTTGGGCCCCGCGAGCAGTACGTC.

The rearrangement uses TRBV21-1 and TRBJ1-5. TRBV21-1 is described as a pseudogene. The CDR3 is 15 amino acids. The CDR3 here is CASSKGVPSNQPQHF. CDR3 DNA: TGTGCCAGCAGCAAAGGTGTTCCTAGCAATCAGCCCCAGCATTTT.

The chain joins TRBV10-3 to TRBJ2-7; D is uncertain. Trimming stripped 4 bases from V and 2 bases from J, with 6 bases between. The CDR3 covers 12 residues. Germline V CDR1 and CDR2: ENHRY, SYGVKD. The CDR3 DNA is TGTGCCATCAGTGGCGGAACCTACGAGCAGTACTTC. It codes for CAISGGTYEQYF.

The J gene is TRBJ2-2, the V gene TRBV12-3 or TRBV12-4; possibly TRBD2 for D (6 bases). The ends were cut back, 3 bases at V and 5 bases at J, with 10 bases in the middle. This CDR3 has 14 residues. The CDR3 bases are TGTGCCAGCAGTTTGATGGAGGGGACCGGGGAGCTGTTTTTT. This sequence encodes CASSLMEGTGELFF.

The rearrangement uses TRBV7-9 and TRBJ2-1; 11 nucleotides line up with TRBD2. Germline-derived CDR1 and CDR2 are SEHNR and FQNEAQ (reference sequence). This CDR3 spans 14 amino acids. Germline trimming cut 5 bases from V and 9 bases from J; bases unmatched to any gene: 6. The CDR3 nucleotides are TGTGCCAGCAGCACAGGACTAGCGGGTCTTGAGCAGTTCTTC. Protein sequence: CASSTGLAGLEQFF.

This chain joins TRBV2 and TRBJ2-7, with TRBD1 matching over 8 bases. CDR3 size: 14 residues. V lost 0 bases to trimming and J lost 2 bases; unmatched junction nucleotides: 0. Germline V gene sequence: CDR1 SNHLY, CDR2 FYNNEI. The CDR3 loop is CASSEAGQAYEQYV. CDR3 DNA sequence: TGTGCCAGCAGTGAAGCGGGACAGGCCTACGAGCAGTACGTC.

The chain employs TRBV29-1 and TRBJ2-5; D is unclear. This CDR3 has 13 residues. The germline V gene encodes CDR1 SQVTM and CDR2 ANQGSEA. V gave up 4 bases and J gave up 4 bases, with 13 bases separating them. CDR3 sequence: CSVVLDIGETQYF. The CDR3 bases are TGCAGCGTTGTTTTAGACATCGGAGAGACCCAGTACTTC.

V usage is TRBV20-1 and J usage is TRBJ2-3, with D perhaps TRBD2 (6 bases). CDR1 and CDR2 from the germline V gene are DFQATT and SNEGSKA (reference sequence). This CDR3 is built from 13 residues. V lost 4 bases and J 7 bases, leaving 15 bases between the germline ends. In nucleotides, the CDR3 is TGCAGTGCTAAACGGCAGGCGGGGAATACGCAGTATTTT. This translates into CSAKRQAGNTQYF.

J is TRBJ2-2 and V is TRBV5-1, with no clear D. The germline CDR1 and CDR2 sequences are SGHRS and YFSETQ. The V end lost 3 bases, the J end lost 6 bases, and 3 bases lay between the germline ends. The CDR3 has 11 amino acids. CDR3 bases: TGCGCCAGCAGCTACGCCGGGGAGCTGTTTTTT. This gives the protein CASSYAGELFF.

The rearrangement links TRBV4-3 to TRBJ2-2; 7 bases agree with TRBD1. The CDR3 consists of 14 residues. Trimming at V came to 4 bases and at J to 5 bases, leaving 4 bases not matched to a gene. Germline assignment: CDR1 LGHNA and CDR2 YSLEER. The DNA for the CDR3 is TGCGCCAGCAGCCTCTTACAGGGGACCGGGGAGCTGTTTTTT. It translates to CASSLLQGTGELFF.

V and J are TRBV6-5 and TRBJ2-7; D may be TRBD1 or TRBD2 (5 bases each). The CDR3 covers 14 residues. Germline lookup yields CDR1 MNHEY and CDR2 SVGAGI. Trimming removed 7 bases from V and 5 bases from J, with 18 bases in between. The CDR3 sequence is CASTIPSGPNEQYV. CDR3 coding DNA: TGTGCCAGCACCATCCCATCGGGGCCAAACGAGCAGTACGTC.

The V gene is TRBV20-1, the J gene TRBJ2-5; D not certain. This CDR3 region has 8 residues. CDR1 and CDR2 from the germline V gene are DFQATT and SNEGSKA (reference sequence). The CDR3 DNA is TGCACCACAGAGACCCAGTACTTC. Translation gives CTTETQYF.

The chain joins TRBV20-1 to TRBJ1-2; the D is unclear. The V gene's germline CDR1 is DFQATT and CDR2 SNEGSKA (reference sequence). Deletions cut 6 bases from V and 6 bases from J, with 14 bases between. The CDR3 totals 12 residues. The CDR3 bases are TGCAGTGCCGGCGTCGGACGGGATGGCTACACCTTC. This encodes CSAGVGRDGYTF.

V is TRBV7-9 and J is TRBJ2-3; 7 nucleotides match TRBD1. V was pared by 1 base and J by 0 bases, with 4 bases of the junction left unmatched. The CDR3 spans 16 residues. The germline CDR1 and CDR2 sequences are SEHNR and FQNEAQ (reference sequence). In nucleotides, the CDR3 is TGTGCCAGCAGCTTAGGACAGGGATCTAGCACAGATACGCAGTATTTT. This gives the protein CASSLGQGSSTDTQYF. Full variable domain (outside the CDR3, taken from reference TRBV7-9 and TRBJ2-3): DTGVSQNPRHKITKRGQNVTFRCDPISEHNRLYWYRQTLGQGPEFLTYFQNEAQLEKSRLLSDRFSAERPKGSFSTLEIQRTEQGDSAMYLCASSLGQGSSTDTQYFGPGTRLTVL.

The chain combines TRBV20-1 with TRBJ1-2, with D tentatively TRBD1 (6 bases). V was cut by 5 bases and J by 1 base, with 8 bases left in between. The CDR3 is made up of 12 amino acids. Germline-derived CDR1 and CDR2 are DFQATT and SNEGSKA (reference sequence). The CDR3 nucleotides read TGCAGTGCTTTGGACAGTAACTATGGCTACACCTTC. Residues: CSALDSNYGYTF.

This chain connects TRBV7-9 to TRBJ1-5, with a tentative D call TRBD1 (5 bases). Per the germline V gene, CDR1 is SEHNR and CDR2 is FQNEAQ (reference sequence). V lost 1 base, J lost 5 bases, and 9 bases lay in between. The CDR3 loop spans 14 amino acids. Here the CDR3 reads CASSLGGTDQPQHF. The DNA of the CDR3 is TGTGCCAGCAGCTTAGGGGGGACCGATCAGCCCCAGCATTTT.